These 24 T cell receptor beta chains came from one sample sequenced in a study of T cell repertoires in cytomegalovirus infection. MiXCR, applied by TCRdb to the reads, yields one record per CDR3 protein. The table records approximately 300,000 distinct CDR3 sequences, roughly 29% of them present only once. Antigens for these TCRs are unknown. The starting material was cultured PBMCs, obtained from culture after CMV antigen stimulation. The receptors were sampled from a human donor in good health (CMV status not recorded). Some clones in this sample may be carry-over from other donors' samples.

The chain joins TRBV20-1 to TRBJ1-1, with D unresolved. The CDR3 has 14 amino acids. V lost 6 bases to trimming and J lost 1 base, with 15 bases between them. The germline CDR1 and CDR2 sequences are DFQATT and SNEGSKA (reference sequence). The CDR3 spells CSAPGEGTNTEAFF. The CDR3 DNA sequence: TGCAGTGCGCCCGGGGAGGGAACGAACACTGAAGCTTTCTTT.

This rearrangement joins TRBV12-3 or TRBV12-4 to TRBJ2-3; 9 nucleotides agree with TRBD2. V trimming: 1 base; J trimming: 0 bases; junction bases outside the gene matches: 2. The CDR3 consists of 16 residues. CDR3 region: CASSLDLAGSTDTQYF. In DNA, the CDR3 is TGTGCCAGCAGTTTAGACCTAGCGGGGAGCACAGATACGCAGTATTTT.

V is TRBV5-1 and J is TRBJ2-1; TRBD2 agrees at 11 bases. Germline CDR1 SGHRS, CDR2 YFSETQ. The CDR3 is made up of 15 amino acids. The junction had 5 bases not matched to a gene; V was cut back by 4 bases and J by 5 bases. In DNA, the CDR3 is TGCGCCAGCAGCCAACTAGCGGGGGTGGACAATGAGCAGTTCTTC. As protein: CASSQLAGVDNEQFF.

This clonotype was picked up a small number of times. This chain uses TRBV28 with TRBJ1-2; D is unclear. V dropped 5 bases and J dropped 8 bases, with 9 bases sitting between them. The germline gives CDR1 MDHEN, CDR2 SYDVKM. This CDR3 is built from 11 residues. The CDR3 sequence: CASSPRRGYTF. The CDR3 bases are TGTGCCAGCAGTCCCAGGCGGGGCTACACCTTC.

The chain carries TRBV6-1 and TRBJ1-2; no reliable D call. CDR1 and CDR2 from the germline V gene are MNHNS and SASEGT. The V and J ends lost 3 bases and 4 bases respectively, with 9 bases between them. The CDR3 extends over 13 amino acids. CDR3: CASSDRRAYGYTF. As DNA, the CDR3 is TGTGCCAGCAGTGATAGGAGGGCCTATGGCTACACCTTC.

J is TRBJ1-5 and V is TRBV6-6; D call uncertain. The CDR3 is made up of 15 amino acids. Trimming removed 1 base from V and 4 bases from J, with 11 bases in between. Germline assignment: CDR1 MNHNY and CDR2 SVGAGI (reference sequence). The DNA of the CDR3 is TGTGCCAGCAGTTACTTCCTAGGCCAGAATCAGCCCCAGCATTTT. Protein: CASSYFLGQNQPQHF.

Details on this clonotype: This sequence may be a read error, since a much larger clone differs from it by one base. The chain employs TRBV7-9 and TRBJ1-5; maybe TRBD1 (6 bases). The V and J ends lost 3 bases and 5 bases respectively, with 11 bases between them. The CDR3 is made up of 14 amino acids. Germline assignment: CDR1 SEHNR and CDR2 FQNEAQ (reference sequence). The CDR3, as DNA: TGTGCCAGCAGCTTCCCGGACAGAGATCAGCCCCAGCATTTT. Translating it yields CASSFPDRDQPQHF.

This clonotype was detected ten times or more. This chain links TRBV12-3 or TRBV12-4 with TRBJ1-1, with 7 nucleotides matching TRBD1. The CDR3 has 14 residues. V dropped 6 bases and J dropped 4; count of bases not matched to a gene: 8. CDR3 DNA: TGTGCCAGCAGGCTACAGGGGTTGGGCACTGAAGCTTTCTTT. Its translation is CASRLQGLGTEAFF.

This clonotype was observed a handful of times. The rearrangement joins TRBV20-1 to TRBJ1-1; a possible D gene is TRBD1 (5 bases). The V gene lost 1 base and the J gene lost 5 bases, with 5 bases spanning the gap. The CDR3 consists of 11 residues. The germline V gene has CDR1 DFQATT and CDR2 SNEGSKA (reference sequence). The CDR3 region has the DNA TGCAGTGCTAGAGGGGGGACTGAAGCTTTCTTT. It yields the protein CSARGGTEAFF.

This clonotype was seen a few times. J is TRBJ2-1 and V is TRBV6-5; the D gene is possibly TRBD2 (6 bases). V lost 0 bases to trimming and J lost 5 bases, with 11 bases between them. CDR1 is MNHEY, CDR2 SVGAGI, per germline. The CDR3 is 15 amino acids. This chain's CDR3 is CASSYSGGNDNEQFF. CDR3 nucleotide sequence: TGTGCCAGCAGTTACTCGGGCGGGAATGACAATGAGCAGTTCTTC.

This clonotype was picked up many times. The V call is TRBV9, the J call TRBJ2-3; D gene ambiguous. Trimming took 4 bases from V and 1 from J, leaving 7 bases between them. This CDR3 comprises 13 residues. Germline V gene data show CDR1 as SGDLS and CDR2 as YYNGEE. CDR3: CASSPLGTDTQYF. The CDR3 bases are TGTGCCAGCAGCCCCCTTGGCACAGATACGCAGTATTTT. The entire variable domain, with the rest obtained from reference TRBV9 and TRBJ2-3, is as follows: DSGVTQTPKHLITATGQRVTLRCSPRSGDLSVYWYQQSLDQGLQFLIQYYNGEERAKGNILERFSAQQFPDLHSELNLSSLELGDSALYFCASSPLGTDTQYFGPGTRLTVL.

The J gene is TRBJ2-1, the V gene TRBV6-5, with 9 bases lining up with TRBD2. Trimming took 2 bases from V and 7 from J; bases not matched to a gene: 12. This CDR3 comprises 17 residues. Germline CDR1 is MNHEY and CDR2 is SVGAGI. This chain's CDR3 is CASSYSKAGGPSNEQFF. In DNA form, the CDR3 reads TGTGCCAGCAGTTACAGTAAGGCGGGAGGGCCCTCGAATGAGCAGTTCTTC.

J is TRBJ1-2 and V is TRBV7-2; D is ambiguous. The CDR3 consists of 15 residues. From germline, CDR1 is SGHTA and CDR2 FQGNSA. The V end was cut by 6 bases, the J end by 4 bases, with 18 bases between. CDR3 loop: CASSPALGRIYGYTF. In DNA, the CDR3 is TGTGCCAGCAGTCCCGCCCTAGGCAGAATCTATGGCTACACCTTC.

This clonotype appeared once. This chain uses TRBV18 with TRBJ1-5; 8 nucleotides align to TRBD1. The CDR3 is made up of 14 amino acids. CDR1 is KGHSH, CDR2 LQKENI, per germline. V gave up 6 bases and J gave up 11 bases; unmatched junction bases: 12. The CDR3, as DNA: TGTGCCAGCTCGCCCGGGACAGGCGGGTTTTCCCAGCATTTT. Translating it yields CASSPGTGGFSQHF.

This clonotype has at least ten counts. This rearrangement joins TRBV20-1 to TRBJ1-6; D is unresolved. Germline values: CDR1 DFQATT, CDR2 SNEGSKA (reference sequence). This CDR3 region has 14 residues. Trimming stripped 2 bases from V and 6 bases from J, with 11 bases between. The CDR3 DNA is TGCAGTGCTAGATTGGCAGGTCGTAATTCACCCCTCCACTTT. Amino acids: CSARLAGRNSPLHF.

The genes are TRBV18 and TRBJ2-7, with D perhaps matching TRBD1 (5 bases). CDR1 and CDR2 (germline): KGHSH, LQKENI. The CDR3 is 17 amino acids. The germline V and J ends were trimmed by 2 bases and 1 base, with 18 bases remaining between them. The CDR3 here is CASSPGPPAPGSYEQYF. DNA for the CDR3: TGTGCCAGCTCACCAGGGCCCCCAGCGCCAGGGTCCTACGAGCAGTACTTC.

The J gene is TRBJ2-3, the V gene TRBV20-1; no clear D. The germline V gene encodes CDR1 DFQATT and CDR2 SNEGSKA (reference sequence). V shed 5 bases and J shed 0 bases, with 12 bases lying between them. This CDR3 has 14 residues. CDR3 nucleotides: TGCAGTGCTCCGGTCCGGGCAAGCACAGATACGCAGTATTTT. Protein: CSAPVRASTDTQYF.

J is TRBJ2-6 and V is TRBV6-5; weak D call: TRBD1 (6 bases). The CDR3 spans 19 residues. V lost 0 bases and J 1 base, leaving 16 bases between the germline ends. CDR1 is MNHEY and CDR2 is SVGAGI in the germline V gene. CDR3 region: CASSYSGALPFSGANVLTF. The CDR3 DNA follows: TGTGCCAGCAGTTACTCGGGGGCTCTCCCCTTTTCTGGGGCCAACGTCCTGACTTTC.

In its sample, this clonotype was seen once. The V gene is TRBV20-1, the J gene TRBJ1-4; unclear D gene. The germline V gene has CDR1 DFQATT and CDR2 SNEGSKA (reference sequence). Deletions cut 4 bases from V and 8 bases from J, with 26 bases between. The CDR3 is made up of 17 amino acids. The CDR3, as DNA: TGCAGTGCTACGGGAGGGTCCCGCACGTCGGAAAAGGAAAAACTGTTTTTT. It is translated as CSATGGSRTSEKEKLFF.

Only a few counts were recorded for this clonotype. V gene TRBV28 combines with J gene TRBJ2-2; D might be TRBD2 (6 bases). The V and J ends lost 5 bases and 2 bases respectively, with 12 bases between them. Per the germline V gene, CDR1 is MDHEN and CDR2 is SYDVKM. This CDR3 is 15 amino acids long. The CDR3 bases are TGTGCCAGCAGTCCCCGGCGGGGAAACACCGGGGAGCTGTTTTTT. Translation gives CASSPRRGNTGELFF.

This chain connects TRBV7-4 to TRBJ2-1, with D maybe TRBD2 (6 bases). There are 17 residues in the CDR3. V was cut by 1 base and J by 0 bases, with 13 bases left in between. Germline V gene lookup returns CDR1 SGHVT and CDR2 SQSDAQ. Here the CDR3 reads CASSLGGTASSYNEQFF. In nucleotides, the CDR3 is TGTGCCAGCAGCTTAGGGGGGACTGCCAGCTCCTACAATGAGCAGTTCTTC.

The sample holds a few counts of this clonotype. CDR3 region: CASMETGVEQYF. CDR3 nucleotide sequence: TGTGCCAGCATGGAGACAGGGGTCGAGCAGTACTTC. The chain couples TRBV2 to TRBJ2-7; 8 nucleotides match TRBD1. Trimming cost V 7 bases and J 6 bases; bases outside gene matches: 5. Germline assignment: CDR1 SNHLY and CDR2 FYNNEI. This CDR3 has 12 amino acids.

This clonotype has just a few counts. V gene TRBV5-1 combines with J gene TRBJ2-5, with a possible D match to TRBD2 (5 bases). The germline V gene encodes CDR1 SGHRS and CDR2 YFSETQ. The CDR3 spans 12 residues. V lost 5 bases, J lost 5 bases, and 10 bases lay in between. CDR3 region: CASRGEAETQYF. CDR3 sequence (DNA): TGCGCCAGCAGGGGAGAGGCGGAGACCCAGTACTTC.

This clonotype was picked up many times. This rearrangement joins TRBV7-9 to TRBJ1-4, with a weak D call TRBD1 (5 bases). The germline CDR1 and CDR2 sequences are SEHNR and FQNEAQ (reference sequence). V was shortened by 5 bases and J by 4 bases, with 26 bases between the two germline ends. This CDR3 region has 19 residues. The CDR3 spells CASSTRLLRRGDRNEKLFF. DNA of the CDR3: TGTGCCAGCAGCACCAGACTACTACGACGTGGGGACCGTAATGAAAAACTGTTTTTT.